The present entry profiles one TCR beta chain with its context. Germline CDR1 LGHDT, CDR2 YNNKEL (reference sequence). Deletions cut 4 bases from V and 7 bases from J, with 8 bases between. The length of the CDR3 is 11 residues. The entry originates in a study of blood T cell repertoires in COVID-19. As for the study in general: Specimens from acute and convalescent COVID-19 originated in the United States, Italy and Spain. Sources were T cells, B-cell-depleted T cells, or PBMCs; the material itself was cDNA or gDNA.

The participants were between about 18 and 90 years old and came from some 25 US areas. In the authors' workflow: Estimation of nucleated cell counts relied on the amplification of reference gene primers. The assay was immunoSEQ multiplex PCR, and TCRdb's table has in-frame clones only and misses some. V, J and clone size are taken as reported in that table, and D and trimming were inferred from the DNA itself. The sample yields about 300,000 clones, around 89% seen once. Material: PBMCs or T cells enriched from blood (not recorded which). This TCR derives from a woman aged 18-29 years with acute COVID-19. The chain links TRBV3-1 (or the pseudogene TRBV3-2) to TRBJ2-7; maybe TRBD2 (6 bases). The CDR3 sequence: CASSLREEQYF. In DNA form, the CDR3 reads TGTGCCAGCAGCCTCCGGGAGGAGCAGTACTTC.